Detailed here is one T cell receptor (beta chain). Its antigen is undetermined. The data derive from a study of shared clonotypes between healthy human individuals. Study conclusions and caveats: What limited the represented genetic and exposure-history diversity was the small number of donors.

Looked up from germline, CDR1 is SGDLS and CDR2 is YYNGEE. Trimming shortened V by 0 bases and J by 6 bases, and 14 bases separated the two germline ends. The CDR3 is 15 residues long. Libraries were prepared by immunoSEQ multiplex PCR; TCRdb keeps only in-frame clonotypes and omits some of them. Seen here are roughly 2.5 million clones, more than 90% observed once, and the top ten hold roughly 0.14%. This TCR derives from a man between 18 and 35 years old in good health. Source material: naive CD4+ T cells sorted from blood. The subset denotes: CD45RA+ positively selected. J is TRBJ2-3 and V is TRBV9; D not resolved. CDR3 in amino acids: CASSVVFGQADTQYF. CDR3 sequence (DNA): TGTGCCAGCAGCGTAGTATTTGGCCAGGCCGATACGCAGTATTTT.